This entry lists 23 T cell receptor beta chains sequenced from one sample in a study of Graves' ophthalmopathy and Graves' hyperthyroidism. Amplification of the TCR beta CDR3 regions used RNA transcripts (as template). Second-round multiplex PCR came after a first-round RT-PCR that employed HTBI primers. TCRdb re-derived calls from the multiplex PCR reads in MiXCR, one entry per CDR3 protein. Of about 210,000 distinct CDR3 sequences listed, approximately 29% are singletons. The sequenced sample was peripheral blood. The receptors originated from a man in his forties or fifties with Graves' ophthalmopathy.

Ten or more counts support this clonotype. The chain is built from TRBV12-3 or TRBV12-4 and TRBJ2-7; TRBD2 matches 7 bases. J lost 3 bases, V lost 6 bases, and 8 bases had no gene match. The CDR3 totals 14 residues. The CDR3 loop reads CASRSQAGSYEQYF. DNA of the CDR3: TGTGCCAGCAGATCACAAGCGGGAAGCTACGAGCAGTACTTC.

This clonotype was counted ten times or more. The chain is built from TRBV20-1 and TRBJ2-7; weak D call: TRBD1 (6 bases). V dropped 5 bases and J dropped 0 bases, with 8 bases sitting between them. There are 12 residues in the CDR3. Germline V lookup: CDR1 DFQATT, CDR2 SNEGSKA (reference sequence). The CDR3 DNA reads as TGCAGTGCTCAGGACAGCTCCTACGAGCAGTACTTC. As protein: CSAQDSSYEQYF.

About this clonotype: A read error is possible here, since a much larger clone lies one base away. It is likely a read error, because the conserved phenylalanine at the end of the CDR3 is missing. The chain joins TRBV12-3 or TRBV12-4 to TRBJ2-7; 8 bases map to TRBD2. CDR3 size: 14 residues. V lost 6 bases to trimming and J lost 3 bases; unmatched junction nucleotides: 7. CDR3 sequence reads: CASRKPGTSYEQYL. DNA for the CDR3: TGTGCCAGCAGGAAACCCGGGACTAGCTACGAGCAGTACCTC.

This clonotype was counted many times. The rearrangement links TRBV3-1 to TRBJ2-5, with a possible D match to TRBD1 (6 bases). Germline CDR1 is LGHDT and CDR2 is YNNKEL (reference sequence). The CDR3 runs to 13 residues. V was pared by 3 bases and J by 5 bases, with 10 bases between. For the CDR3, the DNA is TGTGCCAGCAGCCATGGGGGCGCGGAGACCCAGTACTTC. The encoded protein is CASSHGGAETQYF.

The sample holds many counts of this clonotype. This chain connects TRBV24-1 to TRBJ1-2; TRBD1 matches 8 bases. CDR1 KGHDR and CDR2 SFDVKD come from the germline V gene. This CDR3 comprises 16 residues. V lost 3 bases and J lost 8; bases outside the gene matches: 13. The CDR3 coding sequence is TGTGCCACCAGTGATCCTTCGGCAGGGGGCCATCGGGGCTACACCTTC. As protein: CATSDPSAGGHRGYTF.

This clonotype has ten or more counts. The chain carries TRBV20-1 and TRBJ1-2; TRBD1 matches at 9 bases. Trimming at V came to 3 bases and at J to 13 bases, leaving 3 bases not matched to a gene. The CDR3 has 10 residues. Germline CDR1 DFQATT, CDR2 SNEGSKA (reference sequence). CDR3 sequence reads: CSARGQGSTF. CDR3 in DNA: TGCAGTGCTAGGGGACAGGGAAGCACCTTC.

CDR3 amino acids: CASFRTGENTEAFF. The CDR3 nucleotides read TGTGCCAGCTTCAGGACAGGGGAGAACACTGAAGCTTTCTTT. The V and J genes are TRBV6-1 and TRBJ1-1, with TRBD1 matching over 9 bases. The CDR3 contains 14 residues. J lost 1 base, V lost 8 bases, and 5 bases had no gene match. The germline gives CDR1 MNHNS, CDR2 SASEGT.

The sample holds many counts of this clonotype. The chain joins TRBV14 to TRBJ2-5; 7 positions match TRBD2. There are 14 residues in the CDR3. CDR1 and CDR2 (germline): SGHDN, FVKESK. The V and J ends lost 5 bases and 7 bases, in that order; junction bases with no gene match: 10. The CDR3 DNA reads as TGTGCCAGCAGCTACATGGGGGGGTCCGCGACCCAGTACTTC. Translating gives CASSYMGGSATQYF.

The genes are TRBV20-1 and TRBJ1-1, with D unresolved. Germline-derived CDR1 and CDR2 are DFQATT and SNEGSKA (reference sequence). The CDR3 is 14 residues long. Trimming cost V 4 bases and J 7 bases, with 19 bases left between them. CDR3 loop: CSATGGSRGYEAFF. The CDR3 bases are TGCAGTGCTACGGGAGGAAGTAGAGGTTATGAAGCTTTCTTT.

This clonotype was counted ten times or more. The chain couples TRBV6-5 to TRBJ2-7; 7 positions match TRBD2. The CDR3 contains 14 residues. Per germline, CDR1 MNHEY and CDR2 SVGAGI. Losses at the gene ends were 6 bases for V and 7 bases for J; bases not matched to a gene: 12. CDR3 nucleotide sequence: TGTGCCAGCAGCCCACCGGGCAGGGAGGGGGAGCAGTACTTC. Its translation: CASSPPGREGEQYF.

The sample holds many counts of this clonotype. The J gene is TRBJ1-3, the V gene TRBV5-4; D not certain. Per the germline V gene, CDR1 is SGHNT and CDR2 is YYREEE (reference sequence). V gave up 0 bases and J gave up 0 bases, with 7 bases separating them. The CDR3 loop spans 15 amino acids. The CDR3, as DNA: TGTGCCAGCAGCTTGGACGCCCTCTCTGGAAACACCATATATTTT. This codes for CASSLDALSGNTIYF.

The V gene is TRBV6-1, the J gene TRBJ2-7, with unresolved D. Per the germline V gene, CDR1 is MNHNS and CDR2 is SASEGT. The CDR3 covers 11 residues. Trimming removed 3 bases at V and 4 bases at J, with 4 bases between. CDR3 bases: TGTGCCAGCAGTGACCATTACGAGCAGTACTTC. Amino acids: CASSDHYEQYF.

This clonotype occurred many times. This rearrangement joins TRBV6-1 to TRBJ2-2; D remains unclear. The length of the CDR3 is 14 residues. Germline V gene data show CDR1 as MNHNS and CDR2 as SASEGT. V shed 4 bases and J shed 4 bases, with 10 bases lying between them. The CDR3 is CASSGRRRTGELFF. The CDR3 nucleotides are TGTGCCAGCAGTGGGCGGCGTCGCACCGGGGAGCTGTTTTTT.

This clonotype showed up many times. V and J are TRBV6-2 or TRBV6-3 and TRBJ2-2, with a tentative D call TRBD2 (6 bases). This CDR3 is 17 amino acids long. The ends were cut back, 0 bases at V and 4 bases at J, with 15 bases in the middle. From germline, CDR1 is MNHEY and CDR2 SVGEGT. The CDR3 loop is CASSYSIRGRTTGELFF. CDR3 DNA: TGTGCCAGCAGTTACTCGATTAGAGGGAGGACCACCGGGGAGCTGTTTTTT.

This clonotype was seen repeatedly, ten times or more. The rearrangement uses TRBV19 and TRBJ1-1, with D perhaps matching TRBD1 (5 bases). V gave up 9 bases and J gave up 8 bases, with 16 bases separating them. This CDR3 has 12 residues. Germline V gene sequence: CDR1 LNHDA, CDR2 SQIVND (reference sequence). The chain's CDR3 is CASRTGLGEAFF. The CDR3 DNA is TGTGCCAGCCGGACGGGACTTGGGGAAGCTTTCTTT.

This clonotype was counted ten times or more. The CDR3 protein is CASSSRDDYGYTF. The CDR3 coding sequence is TGTGCCAGCAGTTCCAGGGATGATTATGGCTACACCTTC. The rearrangement joins TRBV12-3 or TRBV12-4 to TRBJ1-2; D perhaps matches TRBD1 (5 bases). The V gene lost 4 bases and the J gene lost 5 bases, with 11 bases spanning the gap. The CDR3 covers 13 residues.

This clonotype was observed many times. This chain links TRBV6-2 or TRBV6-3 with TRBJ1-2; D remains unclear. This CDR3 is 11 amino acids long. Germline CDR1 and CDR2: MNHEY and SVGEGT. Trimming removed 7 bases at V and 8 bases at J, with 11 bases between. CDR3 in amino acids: CASMNAGGYTF. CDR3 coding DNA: TGTGCCAGCATGAATGCCGGCGGCTACACCTTC.

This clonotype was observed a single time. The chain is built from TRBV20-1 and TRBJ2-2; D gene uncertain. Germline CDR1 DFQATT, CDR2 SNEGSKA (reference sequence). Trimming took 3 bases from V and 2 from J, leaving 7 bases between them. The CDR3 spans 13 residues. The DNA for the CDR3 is TGCAGTGCTAGTGCAGGCAACACCGGGGAGCTGTTTTTT. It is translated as CSASAGNTGELFF.

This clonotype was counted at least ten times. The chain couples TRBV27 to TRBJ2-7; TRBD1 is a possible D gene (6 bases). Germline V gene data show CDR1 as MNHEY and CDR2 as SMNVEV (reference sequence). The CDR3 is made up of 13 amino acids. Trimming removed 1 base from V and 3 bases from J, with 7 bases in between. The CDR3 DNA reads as TGTGCCAGCAGTTTATACAGGGACTACGAGCAGTACTTC. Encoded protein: CASSLYRDYEQYF.

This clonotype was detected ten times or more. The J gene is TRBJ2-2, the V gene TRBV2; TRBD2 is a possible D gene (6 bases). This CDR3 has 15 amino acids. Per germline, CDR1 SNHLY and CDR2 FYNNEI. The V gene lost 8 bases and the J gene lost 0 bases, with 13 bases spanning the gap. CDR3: CASSVAGPNTGELFF. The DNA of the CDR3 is TGTGCCAGCTCTGTGGCGGGACCGAACACCGGGGAGCTGTTTTTT.

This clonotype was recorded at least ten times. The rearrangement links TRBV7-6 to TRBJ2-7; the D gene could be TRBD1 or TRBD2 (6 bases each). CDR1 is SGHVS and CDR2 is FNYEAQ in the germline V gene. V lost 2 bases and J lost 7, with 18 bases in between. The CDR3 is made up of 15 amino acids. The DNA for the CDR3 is TGTGCCAGCAGCTTATCACTAGCCCTCACAGGGGAGCAGTACTTC. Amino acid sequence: CASSLSLALTGEQYF. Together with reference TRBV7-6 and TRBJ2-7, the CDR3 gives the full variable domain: GAGVSQSPRYKVTKRGQDVALRCDPISGHVSLYWYRQALGQGPEFLTYFNYEAQQDKSGLPNDRFSAERPEGSISTLTIQRTEQRDSAMYRCASSLSLALTGEQYFGPGTRLTVT.

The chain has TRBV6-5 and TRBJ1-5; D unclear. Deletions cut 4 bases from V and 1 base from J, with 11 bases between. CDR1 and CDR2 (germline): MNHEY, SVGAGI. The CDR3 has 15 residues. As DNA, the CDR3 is TGTGCCAGCAGTTCCGTACGAGGAAGCAATCAGCCCCAGCATTTT. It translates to CASSSVRGSNQPQHF.

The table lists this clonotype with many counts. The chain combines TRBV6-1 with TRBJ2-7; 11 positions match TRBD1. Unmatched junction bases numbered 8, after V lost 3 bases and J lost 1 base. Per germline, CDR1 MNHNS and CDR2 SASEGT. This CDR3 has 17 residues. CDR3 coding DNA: TGTGCCAGCAGTGATGCCGGGACAGGGGGACCTTCCTACGAGCAGTACTTC. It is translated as CASSDAGTGGPSYEQYF.